This TCR beta chain came from a study of blood T cell repertoires in COVID-19. Study-wide background: PBMCs, B-cell-depleted T cells, or T cells were the source of the cDNA or gDNA that made up the material.

Authors' methods: The authors estimated nucleated cell counts from reference gene primer amplification. Profiled with immunoSEQ multiplex PCR; TCRdb holds only in-frame clones, not every one. V and J calls and clone size follow that table, whereas D and trimming were derived from the DNA. The sample includes hundreds of thousands of clones, roughly 86% of them seen just once. The study recruited people aged about 18 to 90 years across about two dozen US areas. Participants were placed into cohorts based on the clinical history they reported. V was clipped by 5 bases and J by 5 bases; unmatched bases: 9. The germline V gene encodes CDR1 SEHNR and CDR2 FQNEAQ (reference sequence). The CDR3 is 15 amino acids.

The TCR was taken from a woman in her 40s with acute COVID-19. This chain links TRBV7-9 with TRBJ2-1; 7 nucleotides match TRBD1. Sequenced input: PBMCs or T cells enriched from blood (not recorded which). The CDR3 is CASSQPGQRNNEQFF. As DNA, the CDR3 is TGTGCCAGCAGCCAACCGGGACAGAGAAACAATGAGCAGTTCTTC.